The table lists the clone carrying this TCR beta chain with a few counts. With a J-beta primer mix and a sample-barcoded 5' primer, a second PCR ran about 7 to 11 cycles. A single record per CDR3 protein comes from TCRdb applying MiXCR to the 5' RACE reads. This sample has around 1.7 million distinct CDR3 sequences, with 28% found just once. The sample belongs to a study of blood T cells in healthy people across ages. The V segment lost 5 bases and the J segment 8 bases; nucleotides outside the gene matches: 8. This CDR3 is built from 15 residues. CDR1 LGHNT and CDR2 FRNRAP come from the germline V gene.

The sequence derives from a woman younger than 45 in good health. Specimen: blood. The chain has TRBV12-5 and TRBJ2-1, with 11 bases lining up with TRBD2. CDR3 amino acids: CASGVRLAGPHEQFF. DNA of the CDR3: TGTGCTAGTGGTGTAAGACTAGCGGGGCCCCATGAGCAGTTCTTC.